The 32 T cell receptor beta chains presented below share a single source sample, sequenced in a study of T cells in Graves' hyperthyroidism and ophthalmopathy. Researchers amplified the TCR beta CDR3 regions from RNA transcripts. When the TCR CDR3 underwent first-round RT-PCR, the HTBI primer set was used. TCRdb recomputed calls from the multiplex PCR reads with MiXCR, one row per CDR3 protein. The table has almost 600,000 distinct CDR3 sequences, around 42% seen once; the top ten hold around 7.7%. The sequencing input was peripheral blood or thyroid tissue (not recorded which). Source of these receptors: a woman younger than 35 with Graves' hyperthyroidism.

This clonotype was counted ten times or more. This CDR3 reads CASSPRVGELFF. In DNA form, the CDR3 reads TGCGCCAGCAGCCCACGTGTGGGGGAGCTGTTTTTT. V gene TRBV5-1 combines with J gene TRBJ2-2, with D unclear. Germline CDR1 reads SGHRS; CDR2 reads YFSETQ. Trimming stripped 4 bases from V and 8 bases from J, with 9 bases between. CDR3 length: 12 residues.

This sequence joins TRBV29-1 and TRBJ1-5; D remains unclear. This CDR3 spans 13 amino acids. The germline CDR1 and CDR2 sequences are SQVTM and ANQGSEA. V was cut by 1 base and J by 11 bases, with 15 bases left in between. CDR3 residues: CSVEGTVQETQHF. CDR3 DNA: TGCAGCGTTGAAGGGACGGTCCAAGAGACCCAGCATTTT.

This clonotype was detected ten times or more. V is TRBV12-3 or TRBV12-4 and J is TRBJ1-5; D ambiguous. The CDR3 extends over 14 amino acids. The germline V and J ends were trimmed by 3 bases and 4 bases, with 10 bases remaining between them. The CDR3 loop is CASSFEARNQPQHF. The CDR3 bases are TGTGCCAGCAGTTTTGAGGCCAGGAATCAGCCCCAGCATTTT.

The chain joins TRBV10-3 to TRBJ1-5; 7 bases agree with TRBD1. CDR1 and CDR2 from the germline V gene are ENHRY and SYGVKD. The CDR3 is made up of 15 amino acids. CDR3 region: CVPPESDRVGQPQHF. CDR3 nucleotides: TGTGTGCCACCCGAGAGTGACAGGGTTGGTCAGCCCCAGCATTTT.

Worth noting for this clonotype: One junction end does not reproduce the germline sequence, and a read error may be involved. The chain recombines TRBV4-2 with TRBJ1-3; D not resolved. The CDR3 runs to 17 residues. Germline CDR1 is LGHNA and CDR2 is YNFKEQ. The CDR3, as DNA: TGTGCCAGCAGCCAAGGGGCGAATGGAGGTCCTGGGAACACCATATATTTT. Translating gives CASSQGANGGPGNTIYF.

The rearrangement joins TRBV12-5 to TRBJ1-2, with TRBD1 as a possible D gene (6 bases). The CDR3 loop spans 13 amino acids. V shed 3 bases and J shed 3 bases, with 8 bases lying between them. Germline V gene sequence: CDR1 LGHNT, CDR2 FRNRAP. The CDR3 DNA reads as TGTGCTAGTGGTTTCTGGACAGACTATGGCTACACCTTC. This translates into CASGFWTDYGYTF.

The V call is TRBV18, the J call TRBJ2-7; D remains ambiguous. This CDR3 has 12 amino acids. V was pared by 1 base and J by 3 bases, with 4 bases between. Germline CDR1 reads KGHSH; CDR2 reads LQKENI. For the CDR3, the DNA is TGTGCCAGCTCACCACTCGACTACGAGCAGTACTTC. Protein sequence: CASSPLDYEQYF.

This clonotype was detected a few times. The rearrangement joins TRBV27 to TRBJ2-2; D may be TRBD1 (7 bases). In germline, CDR1 is MNHEY, CDR2 SMNVEV (reference sequence). There are 15 residues in the CDR3. Trimming shortened V by 5 bases and J by 5 bases, and 15 bases separated the two germline ends. CDR3 sequence (DNA): TGTGCCAGCAGTGACAGGGATGGGGGGACCGGGGAGCTGTTTTTT. Amino acid sequence: CASSDRDGGTGELFF.

Ten or more counts support this clonotype. The V gene is TRBV12-3 or TRBV12-4, the J gene TRBJ1-1; D may be TRBD1 (5 bases). The CDR3 spans 16 residues. With 0 bases removed from V and 2 bases from J, the gap between germline ends came to 13 bases. DNA of the CDR3: TGTGCCAGCAGTTTAGCGCGTACGCAGGGAAACACTGAAGCTTTCTTT. Translating gives CASSLARTQGNTEAFF.

This clonotype was observed at least ten times. The chain combines TRBV29-1 with TRBJ1-2, with 7 positions matching TRBD1. CDR3 size: 12 residues. V lost 5 bases, J lost 4 bases, and 4 bases stayed unmatched. Germline-derived CDR1 and CDR2 are SQVTM and ANQGSEA. Here the CDR3 reads CSVSDRLYGYTF. The CDR3 DNA sequence: TGCAGCGTTTCGGACAGGCTCTATGGCTACACCTTC.

J is TRBJ2-7 and V is TRBV4-1; TRBD2 agrees at 15 bases. Trimming at V came to 3 bases and at J to 5 bases, leaving 8 bases not matched to a gene. The CDR3 totals 17 residues. CDR1 MGHRA and CDR2 YSYEKL come from the germline V gene. The CDR3 sequence: CASSQTPGLAGGHEQYF. CDR3 DNA sequence: TGCGCCAGCAGCCAGACCCCGGGACTAGCGGGAGGTCACGAGCAGTACTTC.

At least ten counts were recorded for this clonotype. V usage is TRBV2 and J usage is TRBJ1-4; the D is unclear. Germline CDR1 reads SNHLY; CDR2 reads FYNNEI. This CDR3 contains 19 residues. The V gene lost 6 bases and the J gene lost 4 bases, with 27 bases spanning the gap. CDR3: CASRDPVDGYLVLNEKLFF. The DNA of the CDR3 is TGTGCCAGCAGGGATCCGGTTGACGGCTACCTTGTTCTTAATGAAAAACTGTTTTTT.

Only one count was recorded for this clonotype. The J gene is TRBJ1-2, the V gene TRBV5-1, with a tentative D call TRBD1 (5 bases). Per the germline V gene, CDR1 is SGHRS and CDR2 is YFSETQ. Trimming removed 1 base from V and 9 bases from J, with 13 bases in between. The CDR3 is made up of 13 amino acids. CDR3 residues: CASSLSWGESYTF. CDR3 DNA: TGCGCCAGCAGCTTGAGTTGGGGGGAGAGCTACACCTTC.

This clonotype has only one observation. This clone may be a read error of a much larger clone one base away. This rearrangement joins TRBV7-2 to TRBJ2-7, with D maybe TRBD2 (6 bases). Germline lookup yields CDR1 SGHTA and CDR2 FQGNSA. CDR3 length: 16 amino acids. CDR3 sequence: CANSQEFPSVPYEQYF. In DNA, the CDR3 is TGCGCCAACAGCCAAGAATTTCCTAGCGTCCCCTACGAGCAGTACTTC.

The chain combines TRBV20-1 with TRBJ2-7; 10 bases agree with TRBD2. The CDR3 loop spans 15 amino acids. After removal of 0 bases from V and 9 bases from J, the junction contained 11 bases not matched to a gene. Looked up from germline, CDR1 is DFQATT and CDR2 is SNEGSKA (reference sequence). CDR3 coding DNA: TGCAGTGCTAGAGATTGGCTAGCGGGGGCTACGGTGCAGTACTTC. Protein: CSARDWLAGATVQYF.

In this sample, this clonotype turned up once. The chain links TRBV11-2 to TRBJ1-5; D is perhaps TRBD1 (6 bases). V was shortened by 8 bases and J by 7 bases, with 15 bases between the two germline ends. Germline assignment: CDR1 SGHAT and CDR2 FQNNGV. The length of the CDR3 is 13 residues. CDR3 DNA: TGTGCCAGCGGACTGACAGGAGGGCAGCCCCAGCATTTT. This codes for CASGLTGGQPQHF.

CDR3 residues: CSARSGTGPNEQYF. The CDR3, as DNA: TGCAGTGCTAGATCCGGGACAGGGCCCAACGAGCAGTACTTC. This sequence joins TRBV20-1 and TRBJ2-7; 9 bases line up with TRBD1. CDR1 DFQATT and CDR2 SNEGSKA come from the germline V gene (reference sequence). Trimming at V came to 2 bases and at J to 5 bases, leaving 7 bases not matched to a gene. This CDR3 contains 14 residues.

This clonotype was counted many times. The rearrangement joins TRBV7-8 to TRBJ1-3; D is ambiguous. Trimming took 1 base from V and 0 from J, leaving 10 bases between them. CDR1 is SGHVS, CDR2 FQNEAQ, per germline. The CDR3 loop spans 16 amino acids. The CDR3 region is CASSLEGVNSGNTIYF. DNA of the CDR3: TGTGCCAGCAGCTTAGAGGGTGTCAACTCTGGAAACACCATATATTTT.

This clonotype was counted ten times or more. This chain links TRBV19 with TRBJ1-5; D call uncertain. This CDR3 has 15 amino acids. CDR1 is LNHDA, CDR2 SQIVND, per germline (reference sequence). Trimming left V 7 bases short and J 7 bases short, with 20 bases between. The CDR3 here is CASIPNRGPGQPQHF. CDR3 DNA sequence: TGTGCCAGTATCCCTAACCGAGGGCCGGGGCAGCCCCAGCATTTT.

This clonotype was observed a few times. The chain combines TRBV2 with TRBJ1-1; no clear D. V lost 3 bases, J lost 1 base, and 18 bases lay in between. Germline values: CDR1 SNHLY, CDR2 FYNNEI. CDR3 length equals 17 residues. The CDR3 nucleotides read TGTGCCAGCAGTGAGTCGGGGTATCCACTAGAGAACACTGAAGCTTTCTTT. This translates into CASSESGYPLENTEAFF.

The gene calls are TRBV7-2 and TRBJ2-7; no clear D gene. V lost 4 bases and J lost 4, with 11 bases in between. This CDR3 has 13 residues. CDR1 and CDR2 from the germline V gene are SGHTA and FQGNSA. The CDR3 spells CASSSQQDYEQYF. In nucleotides, the CDR3 is TGTGCCAGCAGCTCCCAACAAGATTACGAGCAGTACTTC.

At least ten counts were recorded for this clonotype. The chain recombines TRBV5-5 with TRBJ1-3, with D hard to call. V lost 0 bases and J 0 bases, leaving 7 bases between the germline ends. The CDR3 extends over 15 amino acids. CDR1 and CDR2 from the germline V gene are SGHKS and YYEKEE (reference sequence). The CDR3 DNA reads TGTGCCAGCAGCTTGGACTTCCGCTCTGGAAACACCATATATTTT. The encoded protein is CASSLDFRSGNTIYF.

The chain combines TRBV19 with TRBJ2-3, with 11 nucleotides matching TRBD2. This CDR3 is 15 amino acids long. Germline V gene sequence: CDR1 LNHDA, CDR2 SQIVND (reference sequence). Trimming at V came to 5 bases and at J to 2 bases, leaving 3 bases not matched to a gene. The CDR3 DNA follows: TGTGCCAGTAGTGTACTAGCGGGAGACACAGATACGCAGTATTTT. Protein product: CASSVLAGDTDTQYF. Full variable domain (rest looked up from reference TRBV19 and TRBJ2-3): DGGITQSPKYLFRKEGQNVTLSCEQNLNHDAMYWYRQDPGQGLRLIYYSQIVNDFQKGDIAEGYSVSREKKESFPLTVTSAQKNPTAFYLCASSVLAGDTDTQYFGPGTRLTVL.

This clonotype came up many times. V usage is TRBV2 and J usage is TRBJ1-2, with D possibly TRBD1 on 5 matching bases. The germline CDR1 and CDR2 sequences are SNHLY and FYNNEI. V was clipped by 4 bases and J by 2 bases, with 8 bases between them. The CDR3 spans 13 residues. Here the CDR3 reads CASSVQENYGYTF. The CDR3 coding sequence is TGTGCCAGCAGTGTACAGGAAAACTATGGCTACACCTTC.

This chain joins TRBV11-3 and TRBJ1-2, with TRBD1 as a possible D gene (5 bases). CDR1 and CDR2 (germline): SGHNT, YENEEA. The CDR3 is made up of 14 amino acids. The V and J ends lost 5 bases and 2 bases respectively, with 12 bases between them. CDR3 sequence reads: CASSHRDGNYGYTF. CDR3 coding DNA: TGTGCCAGCAGCCACCGGGACGGAAACTATGGCTACACCTTC.

This clonotype was counted ten times or more. This chain joins TRBV2 and TRBJ2-2; 11 bases fit TRBD1. Germline loops: CDR1 SNHLY, CDR2 FYNNEI. With V trimmed by 4 bases and J by 13 bases, 8 bases remained unmatched. The CDR3 covers 14 residues. This chain's CDR3 is CASSGTDRGRRLFF. CDR3 DNA: TGTGCCAGCAGTGGGACGGACAGGGGGCGTCGGCTGTTTTTT.

This clonotype was seen ten or more times. The chain has TRBV20-1 and TRBJ2-5; 13 bases align to TRBD2. J was trimmed by 2 bases and V by 3 bases; bases with no gene match: 12. The length of the CDR3 is 18 residues. Germline CDR1 DFQATT, CDR2 SNEGSKA (reference sequence). The CDR3 loop is CSARYPRTSGSLQETQYF. CDR3 coding DNA: TGCAGTGCTAGGTATCCCCGGACTAGCGGGAGTCTACAAGAGACCCAGTACTTC.

This clonotype was seen repeatedly, ten times or more. This sequence joins TRBV4-2 and TRBJ1-1; 8 bases match TRBD1. The CDR3 extends over 17 amino acids. J lost 0 bases, V lost 4 bases, and 10 bases had no gene match. Germline V CDR1 and CDR2: LGHNA, YNFKEQ. In DNA, the CDR3 is TGTGCCAGCAGCCTAGTACAGGGGGGGACACTGAACACTGAAGCTTTCTTT. Its translation: CASSLVQGGTLNTEAFF.

This clonotype has at least ten counts. CDR3 sequence reads: CSADGQALNGYTF. The DNA for the CDR3 is TGCAGTGCTGACGGACAGGCCTTGAATGGCTACACCTTC. The chain couples TRBV20-1 to TRBJ1-2, with 7 nucleotides matching TRBD1. Unmatched junction bases numbered 9, after V lost 5 bases and J lost 6 bases. Looked up from germline, CDR1 is DFQATT and CDR2 is SNEGSKA (reference sequence). The CDR3 is 13 amino acids.

This clonotype was recorded many times. The chain carries TRBV2 and TRBJ1-2; 7 bases fit TRBD1. CDR3 length: 14 residues. Germline CDR1 SNHLY, CDR2 FYNNEI. V dropped 8 bases and J dropped 5; count of bases not matched to a gene: 11. This CDR3 reads CASSTPGQFYGYTF. Written as DNA, the CDR3 is TGTGCCAGCTCCACTCCGGGACAGTTTTATGGCTACACCTTC.

In this sample, this clonotype turned up once. As DNA, the CDR3 is TGTGCCACCAGCAGAGCACGGAGCACTGAAGCTTTCTTT. Its protein product is CATSRARSTEAFF. V gene TRBV15 combines with J gene TRBJ1-1, with D uncertain. The CDR3 extends over 13 amino acids. The V gene lost 1 base and the J gene lost 4 bases, with 7 bases spanning the gap. From germline, CDR1 is LNHNV and CDR2 YYDKDF (reference sequence). Supplemented by reference TRBV15 and TRBJ1-1, the full variable domain reads DAMVIQNPRYQVTQFGKPVTLSCSQTLNHNVMYWYQQKSSQAPKLLFHYYDKDFNNEADTPDNFQSRRPNTSFCFLDIRSPGLGDTAMYLCATSRARSTEAFFGQGTRLTVV.

This clonotype came up many times. The chain combines TRBV5-6 with TRBJ1-1; D is uncertain. Germline V gene sequence: CDR1 SGHDT, CDR2 YYEEEE. V lost 0 bases, J lost 8 bases, and 11 bases lay in between. This CDR3 has 13 amino acids. The DNA of the CDR3 is TGTGCCAGCAGCTTGGAAGTAGGCAGGGAAGCTTTCTTT. It codes for CASSLEVGREAFF.